This passage covers 17 T cell receptor beta chains from one sample sequenced in a study of shared clonotypes between healthy human individuals. Clones were sequenced by immunoSEQ multiplex PCR, and TCRdb holds only the in-frame ones, with some missing. The sample shows approximately 340,000 clones, under 80% of them seen only once. The specimen was memory CD4+ T cells sorted from blood. Subset meaning: CD45RA-negative fraction. The origin of the receptors is a man aged 25-45 years in good health.

This chain joins TRBV19 and TRBJ1-1, with D hard to call. The CDR3 spans 14 residues. Trimming shortened V by 7 bases and J by 4 bases, and 16 bases separated the two germline ends. Germline CDR1 is LNHDA and CDR2 is SQIVND (reference sequence). This CDR3 is CASTLGLPATEAFF. In DNA, the CDR3 is TGTGCCAGTACCCTTGGACTTCCAGCCACTGAAGCTTTCTTT. The full variable domain, rest sourced from reference TRBV19 and TRBJ1-1, is DGGITQSPKYLFRKEGQNVTLSCEQNLNHDAMYWYRQDPGQGLRLIYYSQIVNDFQKGDIAEGYSVSREKKESFPLTVTSAQKNPTAFYLCASTLGLPATEAFFGQGTRLTVV.

This sequence joins TRBV29-1 and TRBJ2-7, with a weak D call TRBD2 (5 bases). The germline CDR1 and CDR2 sequences are SQVTM and ANQGSEA. The CDR3 spans 15 residues. Trimming shortened V by 4 bases and J by 4 bases, and 20 bases separated the two germline ends. The CDR3 sequence: CSVGSSRGVRYEQYF. For the CDR3, the DNA is TGCAGCGTTGGGTCGAGTCGGGGTGTCCGGTACGAGCAGTACTTC.

This chain joins TRBV5-5 and TRBJ1-5; D is undetermined. With 1 base removed from V and 4 bases from J, the gap between germline ends came to 6 bases. Germline V gives CDR1 SGHKS, CDR2 YYEKEE (reference sequence). This CDR3 is 13 amino acids long. CDR3 sequence reads: CASSLRENQPQHF. The CDR3, as DNA: TGTGCCAGCAGCTTGCGAGAGAATCAGCCCCAGCATTTT. The whole variable domain, remainder taken from reference TRBV5-5 and TRBJ1-5, is DAGVTQSPTHLIKTRGQQVTLRCSPISGHKSVSWYQQVLGQGPQFIFQYYEKEERGRGNFPDRFSARQFPNYSSELNVNALLLGDSALYLCASSLRENQPQHFGDGTRLSIL.

The CDR3 is CASPCGGEGDNEQFF. The CDR3 region has the DNA TGCGCCAGCCCATGTGGGGGGGAGGGCGACAATGAGCAGTTCTTC. V is TRBV10-1 and J is TRBJ2-1; 7 nucleotides align to TRBD2. Trimming cost V 8 bases and J 5 bases; bases outside gene matches: 12. Germline V CDR1 and CDR2: WNHNN, SYGVQD (reference sequence). CDR3 length equals 15 residues.

In this sample, this clone turned up a few times. The chain is built from TRBV7-9 and TRBJ2-1; 11 bases fit TRBD2. The trim removed 6 bases at V and 2 bases at J, leaving 6 bases unmatched. This CDR3 region has 16 residues. The germline V gene encodes CDR1 SEHNR and CDR2 FQNEAQ (reference sequence). The CDR3 sequence: CASSKRLAGTYNEQFF. CDR3 nucleotides: TGTGCCAGCAGTAAAAGACTAGCGGGGACCTACAATGAGCAGTTCTTC.

The gene calls are TRBV5-1 and TRBJ1-3, with TRBD1 identical over 7 bases. Trimming took 5 bases from V and 2 from J; bases not matched to a gene: 7. Germline V gives CDR1 SGHRS, CDR2 YFSETQ. The CDR3 sequence is 15 residues long. This CDR3 reads CASRIQGTAGNTIYF. DNA of the CDR3: TGCGCCAGCAGAATACAGGGGACCGCTGGAAACACCATATATTTT.

The rearrangement links TRBV7-3 to TRBJ2-1; 11 nucleotides match TRBD2. This CDR3 region has 17 residues. The junction had 5 bases not matched to a gene; V was cut back by 1 base and J by 3 bases. Germline values: CDR1 SGHTA, CDR2 FQGTGA. The CDR3 DNA reads TGTGCCAGCAGCTTAAGCCTAGCGGGAGGTTACTACAATGAGCAGTTCTTC. This encodes CASSLSLAGGYYNEQFF. Variable domain in full (rest from reference TRBV7-3 and TRBJ2-1): GAGVSQTPSNKVTEKGKYVELRCDPISGHTALYWYRQSLGQGPEFLIYFQGTGAADDSGLPNDRFFAVRPEGSVSTLKIQRTERGDSAVYLCASSLSLAGGYYNEQFFGPGTRLTVL.

This clone was seen a handful of times. This rearrangement joins TRBV5-5 to TRBJ1-3, with D hard to call. CDR3 length equals 16 residues. The germline V gene encodes CDR1 SGHKS and CDR2 YYEKEE (reference sequence). V was shortened by 2 bases and J by 8 bases, with 20 bases between the two germline ends. The CDR3 spells CASSLQLGSLEDTIYF. The CDR3 DNA reads as TGTGCCAGCAGCTTACAGTTAGGTTCTCTGGAAGACACCATATATTTT. The full variable domain, in which reference TRBV5-5 and TRBJ1-3 provide the parts outside the CDR3, is DAGVTQSPTHLIKTRGQQVTLRCSPISGHKSVSWYQQVLGQGPQFIFQYYEKEERGRGNFPDRFSARQFPNYSSELNVNALLLGDSALYLCASSLQLGSLEDTIYFGEGSWLTVV.

Points on this clone: Just one base apart from a much larger clone, this may be a read error. This chain joins TRBV5-4 and TRBJ2-3; D not certain. This CDR3 is 14 amino acids long. Germline values: CDR1 SGHNT, CDR2 YYREEE (reference sequence). CDR3 loop: CASSLWSVQDTRYF. In DNA, the CDR3 is TGTGCCAGCAGCTTGTGGAGTGTCCAGGATACGCGGTATTTT.

This clone was picked up one time. The V call is TRBV7-9, the J call TRBJ1-2, with D possibly TRBD1 on 6 matching bases. V shed 5 bases and J shed 8 bases, with 18 bases lying between them. Germline values: CDR1 SEHNR, CDR2 FQNEAQ (reference sequence). This CDR3 has 14 residues. DNA of the CDR3: TGTGCCAGCAGCGAGGGGGGCGAGGGAGGAGGCTACACCTTC. Protein sequence: CASSEGGEGGGYTF.

There are a few counts of this clone. This chain connects TRBV7-2 to TRBJ2-2; D is unclear. V lost 10 bases to trimming and J lost 0 bases, with 9 bases between them. This CDR3 has 13 amino acids. CDR1 is SGHTA, CDR2 FQGNSA, per germline. The CDR3 sequence is CATKLPNTGELFF. As DNA, the CDR3 is TGTGCCACAAAACTGCCGAACACCGGGGAGCTGTTTTTT.

The V and J genes are TRBV2 and TRBJ2-5, with 8 bases lining up with TRBD1. The CDR3 consists of 16 residues. V lost 1 base to trimming and J lost 4 bases; unmatched junction nucleotides: 8. CDR1 SNHLY and CDR2 FYNNEI come from the germline V gene. This CDR3 reads CASSEDRGATGETQYF. In DNA form, the CDR3 reads TGTGCCAGCAGTGAAGACAGGGGGGCTACCGGAGAGACCCAGTACTTC.

This clone appeared a single time. V gene TRBV7-6 combines with J gene TRBJ2-1; TRBD2 matches 8 bases. The CDR3 is 15 amino acids. The germline V gene encodes CDR1 SGHVS and CDR2 FNYEAQ. The junction had 12 bases not matched to a gene; V was cut back by 5 bases and J by 9 bases. This CDR3 is CASSDSGAKAGEQFF. For the CDR3, the DNA is TGTGCCAGCAGCGATAGCGGGGCCAAGGCTGGTGAGCAGTTCTTC.

The chain couples TRBV5-1 to TRBJ1-3, with D tentatively TRBD1 (5 bases). CDR3 length: 15 residues. Trimming removed 0 bases from V and 4 bases from J, with 11 bases in between. CDR1 and CDR2 from the germline V gene are SGHRS and YFSETQ. The CDR3 DNA reads as TGCGCCAGCAGCTTGGACTGGGGCCTAGGAAACACCATATATTTT. Its translation is CASSLDWGLGNTIYF.

The J gene is TRBJ2-3, the V gene TRBV4-3; D unclear. Germline loops: CDR1 LGHNA, CDR2 YSLEER. The V and J ends lost 0 bases and 0 bases respectively, with 10 bases between them. This CDR3 has 16 residues. This CDR3 is CASSQDPPPSTDTQYF. CDR3 nucleotide sequence: TGCGCCAGCAGCCAAGATCCTCCTCCTAGCACAGATACGCAGTATTTT.

This rearrangement joins TRBV7-9 to TRBJ1-2, with TRBD1 as a possible D gene (5 bases). Germline CDR1 SEHNR, CDR2 FQNEAQ (reference sequence). Trimming took 1 base from V and 8 from J, leaving 14 bases between them. This CDR3 contains 14 residues. CDR3 nucleotides: TGTGCCAGCAGCTTAGGGGGGAGAGCGGGCGGCTACACCTTC. Translating gives CASSLGGRAGGYTF. Together with reference TRBV7-9 and TRBJ1-2, the CDR3 gives the full variable domain: DTGVSQNPRHKITKRGQNVTFRCDPISEHNRLYWYRQTLGQGPEFLTYFQNEAQLEKSRLLSDRFSAERPKGSFSTLEIQRTEQGDSAMYLCASSLGGRAGGYTFGSGTRLTVV.

The J gene is TRBJ2-3, the V gene TRBV5-1; D uncertain. Between the trimmed V and J ends, which lost 2 bases and 6 bases, there was a span of 7 bases. Looked up from germline, CDR1 is SGHRS and CDR2 is YFSETQ. The CDR3 covers 12 residues. The CDR3 nucleotides read TGCGCCAGCAGCTTTAGTGGGGATACGCAGTATTTT. The encoded protein is CASSFSGDTQYF.